These 14 T cell receptor beta chains were sequenced from one sample in a study of neurological immune-mediated disorders. Described time point: longitudinal time-point 3. TCRdb fed the 5' RACE reads into MiXCR, producing one record per CDR3 protein. The sample has roughly 50,000 distinct CDR3 sequences, about 12% seen once. Sequencing was performed on PBMCs. The receptors come from a male donor with HTLV-1-associated myelopathy (HAM/TSP).

This clonotype was observed many times. The chain is built from TRBV10-3 and TRBJ2-1; tentatively, D is TRBD1 (6 bases). CDR3 length: 17 amino acids. Germline CDR1 reads ENHRY; CDR2 reads SYGVKD. The ends were cut back, 0 bases at V and 1 base at J, with 13 bases in the middle. The CDR3 is CAISESRQETSYNEQFF. The CDR3 DNA is TGTGCCATCAGTGAGTCCCGACAGGAAACGTCCTACAATGAGCAGTTCTTC.

This clonotype was seen many times. This sequence joins TRBV7-2 and TRBJ2-6, with 12 bases lining up with TRBD2. Germline V gene data show CDR1 as SGHTA and CDR2 as FQGNSA. The CDR3 is 18 residues long. The V and J ends lost 5 bases and 4 bases, in that order; junction bases with no gene match: 9. Here the CDR3 DNA reads TGTGCCAGCAGCCGGAGACTAGCGGGGGCGGGAGGGGCCAACGTCCTGACTTTC. This encodes CASSRRLAGAGGANVLTF.

This clonotype has a count of ten or more. This rearrangement joins TRBV24-1 to TRBJ2-1; 8 nucleotides line up with TRBD1. This CDR3 has 14 amino acids. V was clipped by 7 bases and J by 9 bases; unmatched bases: 10. The germline V gene has CDR1 KGHDR and CDR2 SFDVKD. CDR3 region: CATSRAGGAGEQFF. In DNA form, the CDR3 reads TGTGCCACCAGCCGCGCAGGGGGCGCGGGTGAGCAGTTCTTC.

This clonotype was counted ten times or more. The chain uses TRBV6-2 or TRBV6-3 and TRBJ1-1; 8 bases match TRBD1. Germline V gene sequence: CDR1 MNHEY, CDR2 SVGEGT. V gave up 7 bases and J gave up 10 bases; unmatched junction bases: 8. This CDR3 contains 12 residues. As DNA, the CDR3 is TGTGCCAGCAACGACAGGGGATTGGGAGCTTTCTTT. It is translated as CASNDRGLGAFF.

This clonotype has ten or more counts. V gene TRBV27 combines with J gene TRBJ2-7; D call uncertain. V gave up 5 bases and J gave up 3 bases, with 11 bases separating them. The CDR3 spans 13 residues. Germline CDR1 and CDR2: MNHEY and SMNVEV (reference sequence). The CDR3 spells CASSNDNRYEQYF. The CDR3 nucleotides are TGTGCCAGCAGTAATGACAACCGCTACGAGCAGTACTTC.

Concerning this clonotype itself: The junction departs from germline at one end; a sequencing error may be responsible. The CDR3 is CVSSIARLAQVTQYF. CDR3 DNA sequence: TGTGTCAGCAGCATAGCTCGACTAGCGCAGGTGACCCAGTACTTC. The rearrangement links TRBV7-2 to TRBJ2-5, with 8 bases aligning to TRBD2. The V gene's germline CDR1 is SGHTA and CDR2 FQGNSA. CDR3 length equals 15 residues.

The chain links TRBV6-2 or TRBV6-3 to TRBJ2-1, with 9 bases matching TRBD2. Germline CDR1 and CDR2: MNHEY and SVGEGT. J was trimmed by 6 bases and V by 6 bases; bases with no gene match: 6. There are 14 residues in the CDR3. This CDR3 reads CASSIAGGPNEQFF. CDR3 coding DNA: TGTGCCAGCAGCATTGCGGGGGGGCCCAATGAGCAGTTCTTC.

Many counts were recorded for this clonotype. The chain couples TRBV12-3 or TRBV12-4 to TRBJ2-3; 8 bases agree with TRBD2. V dropped 6 bases and J dropped 6; count of bases not matched to a gene: 11. The CDR3 totals 15 residues. This CDR3 reads CASRKYLAGTDTQYF. The CDR3 DNA sequence: TGTGCCAGCAGAAAATACCTAGCGGGTACGGATACGCAGTATTTT.

The gene calls are TRBV18 and TRBJ2-3; D uncertain. Germline V gene lookup returns CDR1 KGHSH and CDR2 LQKENI. The CDR3 totals 13 residues. V lost 2 bases, J lost 6 bases, and 9 bases lay in between. Written as DNA, the CDR3 is TGTGCCAGCTCACCAAGGAGTGTGGATACGCAGTATTTT. It specifies CASSPRSVDTQYF.

By sample share, this clonotype is medium-sized. The J gene is TRBJ2-7, the V gene TRBV5-1; D is perhaps TRBD1 (5 bases). Germline values: CDR1 SGHRS, CDR2 YFSETQ. V was clipped by 0 bases and J by 5 bases, with 6 bases between them. CDR3 length: 12 residues. CDR3: CASSLVGHEQYF. As DNA, the CDR3 is TGCGCCAGCAGCTTGGTGGGGCACGAGCAGTACTTC. Full variable domain (missing parts from reference TRBV5-1 and TRBJ2-7): KAGVTQTPRYLIKTRGQQVTLSCSPISGHRSVSWYQQTPGQGLQFLFEYFSETQRNKGNFPGRFSGRQFSNSRSEMNVSTLELGDSALYLCASSLVGHEQYFGPGTRLTVT.

This clonotype was recorded at least ten times. J is TRBJ1-1 and V is TRBV20-1; D remains ambiguous. The germline V gene has CDR1 DFQATT and CDR2 SNEGSKA (reference sequence). This CDR3 has 12 residues. V lost 6 bases, J lost 3 bases, and 11 bases lay in between. CDR3 DNA sequence: TGCAGTGCCAGCGGCCAGCACACTGAAGCTTTCTTT. Translating it yields CSASGQHTEAFF.

The sample holds many counts of this clonotype. This chain uses TRBV15 with TRBJ2-1; D may be TRBD1 (5 bases). In germline, CDR1 is LNHNV, CDR2 YYDKDF (reference sequence). V dropped 0 bases and J dropped 13 bases, with 13 bases sitting between them. The CDR3 runs to 13 residues. The CDR3 DNA reads TGTGCCACCAGCAGAGATCCTGGGCAGGGACAGTTCTTC. Translating gives CATSRDPGQGQFF.

This clonotype was seen a few times. The chain is built from TRBV7-7 and TRBJ2-3; 9 bases are shared with TRBD1. Germline CDR1 SSHAT, CDR2 FNYEAQ (reference sequence). The CDR3 covers 15 residues. With 4 bases clipped from V and 3 bases from J, the junction kept 5 bases outside the gene matches. The CDR3 region is CASSSGTGSTDTQYF. Written as DNA, the CDR3 is TGTGCCAGCAGCTCCGGGACAGGGAGTACAGATACGCAGTATTTT.

By frequency in the sample, this clonotype is medium-sized. The chain has TRBV5-1 and TRBJ2-3; D is uncertain. This CDR3 is 14 amino acids long. V was clipped by 1 base and J by 2 bases, with 8 bases between them. The germline V gene encodes CDR1 SGHRS and CDR2 YFSETQ. The CDR3 nucleotides read TGCGCCAGCAGCTTGACGACTTCCACAGATACGCAGTATTTT. This codes for CASSLTTSTDTQYF.